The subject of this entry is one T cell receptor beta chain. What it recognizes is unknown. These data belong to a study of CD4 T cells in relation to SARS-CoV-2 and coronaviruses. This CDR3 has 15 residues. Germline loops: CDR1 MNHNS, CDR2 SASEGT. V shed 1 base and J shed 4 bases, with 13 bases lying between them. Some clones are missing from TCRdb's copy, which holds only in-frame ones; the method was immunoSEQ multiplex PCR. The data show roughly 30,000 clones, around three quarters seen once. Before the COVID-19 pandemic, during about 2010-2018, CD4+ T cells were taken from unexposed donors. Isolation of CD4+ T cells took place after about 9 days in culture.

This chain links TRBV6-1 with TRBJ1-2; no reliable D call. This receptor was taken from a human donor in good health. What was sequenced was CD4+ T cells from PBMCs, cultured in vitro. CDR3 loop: CASSEVAARAYGYTF. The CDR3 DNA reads TGTGCCAGCAGTGAAGTGGCAGCCCGTGCCTATGGCTACACCTTC.